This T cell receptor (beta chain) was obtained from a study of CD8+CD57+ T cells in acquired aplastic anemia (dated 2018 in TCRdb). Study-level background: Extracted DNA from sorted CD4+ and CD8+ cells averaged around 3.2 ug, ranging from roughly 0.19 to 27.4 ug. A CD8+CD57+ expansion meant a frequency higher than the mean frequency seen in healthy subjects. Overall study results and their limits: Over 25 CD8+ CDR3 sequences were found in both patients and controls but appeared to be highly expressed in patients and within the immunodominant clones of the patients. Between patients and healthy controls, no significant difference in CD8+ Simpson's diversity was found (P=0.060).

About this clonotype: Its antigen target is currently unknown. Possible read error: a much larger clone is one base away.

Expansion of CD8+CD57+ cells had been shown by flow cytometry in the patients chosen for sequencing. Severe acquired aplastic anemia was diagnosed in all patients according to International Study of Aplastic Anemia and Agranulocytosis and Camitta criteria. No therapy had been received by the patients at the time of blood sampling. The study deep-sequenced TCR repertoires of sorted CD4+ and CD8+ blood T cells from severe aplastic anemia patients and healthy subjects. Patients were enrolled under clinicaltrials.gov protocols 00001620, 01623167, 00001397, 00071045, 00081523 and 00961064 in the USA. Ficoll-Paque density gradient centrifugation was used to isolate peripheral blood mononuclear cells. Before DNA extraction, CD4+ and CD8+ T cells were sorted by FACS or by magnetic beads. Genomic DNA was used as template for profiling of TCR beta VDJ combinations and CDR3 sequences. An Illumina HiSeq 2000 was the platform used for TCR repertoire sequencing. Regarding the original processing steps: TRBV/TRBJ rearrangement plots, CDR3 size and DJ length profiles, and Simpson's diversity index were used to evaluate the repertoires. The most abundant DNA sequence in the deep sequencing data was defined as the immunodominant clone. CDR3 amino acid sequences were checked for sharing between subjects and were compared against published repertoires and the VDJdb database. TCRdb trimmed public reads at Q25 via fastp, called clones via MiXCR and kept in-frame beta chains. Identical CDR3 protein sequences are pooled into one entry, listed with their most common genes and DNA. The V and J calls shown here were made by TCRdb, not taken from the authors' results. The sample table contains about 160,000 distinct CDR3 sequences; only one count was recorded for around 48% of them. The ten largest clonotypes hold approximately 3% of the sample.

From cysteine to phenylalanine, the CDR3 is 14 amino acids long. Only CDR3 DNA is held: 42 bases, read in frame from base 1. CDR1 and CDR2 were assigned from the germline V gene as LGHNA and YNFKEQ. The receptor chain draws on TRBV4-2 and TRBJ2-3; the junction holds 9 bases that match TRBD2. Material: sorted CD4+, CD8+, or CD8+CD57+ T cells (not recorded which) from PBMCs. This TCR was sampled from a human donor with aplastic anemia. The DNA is TGTGCCAGCCCTGCGGGAGGGCCGACAGGTACGCAGTATTTT. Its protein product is CASPAGGPTGTQYF.